This T cell receptor beta chain was retrieved from a study of blood T cell repertoires in COVID-19. In the study overall: There were acute and convalescent COVID-19 samples, and they came from the United States, Italy and Spain. In each case, the material was cDNA or gDNA derived from T cells, B-cell-depleted T cells, or PBMCs.

V lost 9 bases, J lost 1 base, and 5 bases stayed unmatched. Germline V lookup: CDR1 LNHDA, CDR2 SQIVND (reference sequence). The CDR3 sequence is 14 residues long. In the authors' methods: How many nucleated cells were present was estimated from reference gene primer amplification. Using immunoSEQ multiplex PCR, the repertoire was profiled, and TCRdb retains in-frame clones only, with some absent. V and J calls plus clone size are reproduced from that table; the DNA served to infer D and trimming. The top ten clones hold more than 1.5% of a sample with more than 90,000 clones, about 85% of them seen once.

Sample: peripheral blood. The chain employs TRBV19 and TRBJ1-5, with TRBD1 matching 8 bases. This sequence was found in a woman aged 70-85 years with active or convalescent COVID-19. The CDR3 sequence is CASQWTGSNQPQHF. CDR3 in DNA: TGTGCCAGCCAATGGACAGGGAGCAATCAGCCCCAGCATTTT.